Sequencing of this T cell receptor beta chain was carried out in a study of shared clonotypes between healthy human individuals. General observations from the study: Only blood was sampled; tissue repertoires likely differ.

CD8 cells classed as naive were CD45RO-negative and positively selected for CCR7, excluding terminally differentiated effector memory CD45RA+ cells. Germline V CDR1 and CDR2: MNHEY, SVGAGI. The CDR3 length is 11 residues. Trimming shortened V by 8 bases and J by 6 bases, and 11 bases separated the two germline ends. Researchers divided each subset's genomic DNA evenly across several immunoSEQ plates. Clones were read by immunoSEQ multiplex PCR, and TCRdb kept only the in-frame ones, dropping some. The sample carries 2 million or so clones, approximately 94% recorded once. A note on this clone: Its cognate antigen is unknown.

This rearrangement joins TRBV6-5 to TRBJ2-7; D is perhaps TRBD2 (5 bases). Specimen: naive CD8+ T cells sorted from blood. The sequence came from a man aged 18-30 years in good health. CDR3 DNA sequence: TGTGCCAGCGAGGGCTTCCGCGAGCAGTACTTC. Protein product: CASEGFREQYF.